Below, one T cell receptor (beta chain) is given with its context. Antigen unknown. Each TCR beta cDNA library carried unique molecular identifiers. Input populations of roughly 0.95 to 10 million T cells gave rise to approximately 500,000 cDNA molecules. TCRdb reprocessed the PCR reads via MiXCR and lists one record per CDR3 protein. This table holds fewer than 850,000 distinct CDR3 sequences, about 32% found once. This sample is drawn from a study of post-analysis software for immune sequencing data. Germline-derived CDR1 and CDR2 are DFQATT and SNEGSKA (reference sequence). This CDR3 is built from 13 residues. V lost 6 bases and J 4 bases, leaving 15 bases between the germline ends. Overall study findings and caveats: In multiple sclerosis, normalized Chao1 diversity was significantly below that of controls. Four to six TRBV segments were more frequent in patients than controls; TRBV5-6, TRBV5-1 and TRBV20-1 belonged to this group.

The TCR sequence derives from a girl aged 10-17 years with multiple sclerosis. The chain joins TRBV20-1 to TRBJ2-5, with D possibly matching TRBD2 (6 bases). Sample: blood. The CDR3 reads CSAPGRGIETQYF. DNA for the CDR3: TGCAGTGCGCCCGGGAGAGGTATAGAGACCCAGTACTTC.